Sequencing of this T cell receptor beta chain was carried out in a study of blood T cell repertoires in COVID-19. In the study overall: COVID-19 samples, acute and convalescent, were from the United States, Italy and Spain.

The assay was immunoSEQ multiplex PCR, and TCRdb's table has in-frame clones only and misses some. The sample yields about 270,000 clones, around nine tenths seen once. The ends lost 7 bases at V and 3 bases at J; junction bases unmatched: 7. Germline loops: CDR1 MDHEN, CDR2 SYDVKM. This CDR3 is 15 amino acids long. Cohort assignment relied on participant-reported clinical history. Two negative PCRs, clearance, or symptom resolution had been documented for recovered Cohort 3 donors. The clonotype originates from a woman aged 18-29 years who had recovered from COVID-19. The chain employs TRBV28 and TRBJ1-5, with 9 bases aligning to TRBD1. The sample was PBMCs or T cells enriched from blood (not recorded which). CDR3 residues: CASNTGGENNQPQHF. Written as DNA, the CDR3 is TGTGCCAGCAACACAGGGGGCGAAAACAATCAGCCCCAGCATTTT. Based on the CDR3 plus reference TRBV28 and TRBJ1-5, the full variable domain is DVKVTQSSRYLVKRTGEKVFLECVQDMDHENMFWYRQDPGLGLRLIYFSYDVKMKEKGDIPEGYSVSREKKERFSLILESASTNQTSMYLCASNTGGENNQPQHFGDGTRLSIL.